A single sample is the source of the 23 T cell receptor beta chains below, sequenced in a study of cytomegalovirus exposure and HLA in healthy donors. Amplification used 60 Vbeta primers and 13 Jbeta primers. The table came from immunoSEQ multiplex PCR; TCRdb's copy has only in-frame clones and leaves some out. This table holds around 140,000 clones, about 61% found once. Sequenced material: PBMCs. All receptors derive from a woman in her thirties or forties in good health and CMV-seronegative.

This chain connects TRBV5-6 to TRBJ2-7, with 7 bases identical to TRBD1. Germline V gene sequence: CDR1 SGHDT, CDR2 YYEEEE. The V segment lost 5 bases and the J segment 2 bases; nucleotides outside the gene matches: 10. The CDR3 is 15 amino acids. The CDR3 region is CASSPHTGETYEQYF. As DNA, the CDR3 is TGTGCCAGCAGTCCCCACACAGGGGAAACCTACGAGCAGTACTTC.

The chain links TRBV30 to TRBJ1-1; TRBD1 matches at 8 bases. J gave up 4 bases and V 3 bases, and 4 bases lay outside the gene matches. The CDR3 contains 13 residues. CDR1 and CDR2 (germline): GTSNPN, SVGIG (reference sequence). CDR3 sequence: CAWSTGGRTEAFF. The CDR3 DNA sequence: TGTGCCTGGAGCACAGGGGGGCGCACTGAAGCTTTCTTT.

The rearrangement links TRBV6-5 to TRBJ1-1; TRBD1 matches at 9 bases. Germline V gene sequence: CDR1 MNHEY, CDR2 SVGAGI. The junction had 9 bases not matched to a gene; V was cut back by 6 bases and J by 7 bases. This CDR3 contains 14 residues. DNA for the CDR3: TGTGCCAGCAGCCATGGACAGGGGAGAGATGAAGCTTTCTTT. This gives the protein CASSHGQGRDEAFF.

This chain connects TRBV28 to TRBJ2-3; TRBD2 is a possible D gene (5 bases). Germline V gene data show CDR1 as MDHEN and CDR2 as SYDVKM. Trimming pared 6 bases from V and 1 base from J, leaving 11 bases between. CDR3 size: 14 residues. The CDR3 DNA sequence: TGTGCCAGCAGCTTGGACTTTCGCACAGATACGCAGTATTTT. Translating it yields CASSLDFRTDTQYF.

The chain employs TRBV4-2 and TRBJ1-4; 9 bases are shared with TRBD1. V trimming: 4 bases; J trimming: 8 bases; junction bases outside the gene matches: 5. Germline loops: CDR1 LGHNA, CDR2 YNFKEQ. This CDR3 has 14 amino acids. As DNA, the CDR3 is TGTGCCAGCAGCCTGAGGACAGGGGACGAAAAACTGTTTTTT. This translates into CASSLRTGDEKLFF.

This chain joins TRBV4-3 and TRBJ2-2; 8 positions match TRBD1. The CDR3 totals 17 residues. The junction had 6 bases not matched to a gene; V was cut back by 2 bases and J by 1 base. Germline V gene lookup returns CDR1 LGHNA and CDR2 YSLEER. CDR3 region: CASSQPGDRGNTGELFF. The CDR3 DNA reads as TGCGCCAGCAGCCAACCGGGCGACAGGGGGAACACCGGGGAGCTGTTTTTT.

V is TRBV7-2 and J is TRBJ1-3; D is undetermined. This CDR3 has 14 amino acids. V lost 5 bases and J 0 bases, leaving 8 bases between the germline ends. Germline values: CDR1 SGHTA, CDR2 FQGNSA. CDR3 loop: CASSRGGSGNTIYF. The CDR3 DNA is TGTGCCAGCAGCCGCGGCGGCTCTGGAAACACCATATATTTT. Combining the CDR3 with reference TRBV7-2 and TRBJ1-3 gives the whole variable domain GAGVSQSPSNKVTEKGKDVELRCDPISGHTALYWYRQSLGQGLEFLIYFQGNSAPDKSGLPSDRFSAERTGGSVSTLTIQRTQQEDSAVYLCASSRGGSGNTIYFGEGSWLTVV.

The CDR3 here is CASSPETEPPETQYF. The CDR3 DNA reads as TGTGCCAGCAGCCCTGAGACAGAGCCTCCGGAGACCCAGTACTTC. The chain uses TRBV7-9 and TRBJ2-5; possibly TRBD1 for D (5 bases). CDR3 size: 15 residues. Trimming took 5 bases from V and 5 from J, leaving 18 bases between them. Germline lookup yields CDR1 SEHNR and CDR2 FQNEAQ (reference sequence).

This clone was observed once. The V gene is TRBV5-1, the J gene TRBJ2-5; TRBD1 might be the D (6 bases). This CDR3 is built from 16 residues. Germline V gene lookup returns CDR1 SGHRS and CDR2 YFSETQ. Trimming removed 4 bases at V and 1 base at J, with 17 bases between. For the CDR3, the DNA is TGCGCCAGCAGCCAACAGACAGGAATGGGCCAAGAGACCCAGTACTTC. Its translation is CASSQQTGMGQETQYF.

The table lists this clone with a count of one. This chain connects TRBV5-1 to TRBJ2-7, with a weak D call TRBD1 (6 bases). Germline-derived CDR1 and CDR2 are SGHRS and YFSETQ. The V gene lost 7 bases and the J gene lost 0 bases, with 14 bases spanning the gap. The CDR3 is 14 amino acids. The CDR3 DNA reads TGCGCCAGCCTACCCGGGGACACCTCCTACGAGCAGTACTTC. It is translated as CASLPGDTSYEQYF.

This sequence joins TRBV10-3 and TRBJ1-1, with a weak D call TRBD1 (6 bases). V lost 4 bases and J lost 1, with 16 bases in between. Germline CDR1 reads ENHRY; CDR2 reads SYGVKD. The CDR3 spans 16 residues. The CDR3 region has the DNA TGTGCCATCAGTGGAACCCGGACAGCCTCGAACACTGAAGCTTTCTTT. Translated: CAISGTRTASNTEAFF.

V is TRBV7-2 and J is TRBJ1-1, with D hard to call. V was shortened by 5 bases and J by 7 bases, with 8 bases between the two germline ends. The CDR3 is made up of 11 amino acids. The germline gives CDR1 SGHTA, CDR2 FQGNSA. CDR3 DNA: TGTGCCAGCAGCCTCGTCGGTGAAGCTTTCTTT. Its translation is CASSLVGEAFF.

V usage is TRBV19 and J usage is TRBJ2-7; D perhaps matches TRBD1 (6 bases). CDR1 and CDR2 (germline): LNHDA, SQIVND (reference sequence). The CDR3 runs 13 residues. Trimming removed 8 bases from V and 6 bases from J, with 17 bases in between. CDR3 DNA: TGTGCCAGTTTAGGGCAGGGGCAGAGCGAGCAGTACTTC. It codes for CASLGQGQSEQYF.

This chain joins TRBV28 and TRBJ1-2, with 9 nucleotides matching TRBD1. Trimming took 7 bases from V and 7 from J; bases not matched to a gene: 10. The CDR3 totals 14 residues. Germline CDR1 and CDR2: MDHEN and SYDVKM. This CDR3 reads CASTQSGTGSGYTF. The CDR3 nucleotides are TGTGCCAGCACCCAATCCGGGACAGGGAGTGGCTACACCTTC.

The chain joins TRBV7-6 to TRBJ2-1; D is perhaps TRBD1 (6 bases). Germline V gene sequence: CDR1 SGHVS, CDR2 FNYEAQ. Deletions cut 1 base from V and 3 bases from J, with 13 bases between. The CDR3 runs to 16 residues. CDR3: CASSLGAGANYNEQFF. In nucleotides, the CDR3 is TGTGCCAGCAGCTTAGGAGCAGGGGCGAACTACAATGAGCAGTTCTTC.

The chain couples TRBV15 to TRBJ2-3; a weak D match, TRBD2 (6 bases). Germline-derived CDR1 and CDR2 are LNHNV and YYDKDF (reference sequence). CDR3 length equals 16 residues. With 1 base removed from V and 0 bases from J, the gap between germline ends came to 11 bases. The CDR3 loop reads CATSRGRGVSTDTQYF. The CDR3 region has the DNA TGTGCCACCAGCAGAGGGCGCGGGGTGAGCACAGATACGCAGTATTTT.

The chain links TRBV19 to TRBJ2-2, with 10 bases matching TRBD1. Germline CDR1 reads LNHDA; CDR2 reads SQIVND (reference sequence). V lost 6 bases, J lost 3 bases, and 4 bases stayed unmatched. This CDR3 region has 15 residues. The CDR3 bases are TGTGCCAGTAGGGACAGGGGGGTTTACACCGGGGAGCTGTTTTTT. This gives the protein CASRDRGVYTGELFF.

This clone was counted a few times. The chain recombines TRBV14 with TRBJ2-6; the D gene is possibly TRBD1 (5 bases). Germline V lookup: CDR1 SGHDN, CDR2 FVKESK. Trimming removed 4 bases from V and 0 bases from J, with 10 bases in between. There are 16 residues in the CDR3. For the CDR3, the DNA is TGTGCCAGCAGCCGGGGCCTAACCTCTGGGGCCAACGTCCTGACTTTC. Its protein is CASSRGLTSGANVLTF.

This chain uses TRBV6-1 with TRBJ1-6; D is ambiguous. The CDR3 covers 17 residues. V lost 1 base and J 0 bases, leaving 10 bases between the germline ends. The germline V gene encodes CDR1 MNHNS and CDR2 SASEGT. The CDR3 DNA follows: TGTGCCAGCAGTGAAGGGGCAGTTTACTCCTATAATTCACCCCTCCACTTT. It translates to CASSEGAVYSYNSPLHF.

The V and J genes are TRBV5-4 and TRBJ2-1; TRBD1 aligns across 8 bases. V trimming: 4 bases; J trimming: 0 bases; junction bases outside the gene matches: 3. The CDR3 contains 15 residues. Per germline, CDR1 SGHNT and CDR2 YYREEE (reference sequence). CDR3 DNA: TGTGCCAGCAGCCTGGGACAGGTCTCCTACAATGAGCAGTTCTTC. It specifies CASSLGQVSYNEQFF. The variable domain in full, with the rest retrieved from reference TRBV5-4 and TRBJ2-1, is ETGVTQSPTHLIKTRGQQVTLRCSSQSGHNTVSWYQQALGQGPQFIFQYYREEENGRGNFPPRFSGLQFPNYSSELNVNALELDDSALYLCASSLGQVSYNEQFFGPGTRLTVL.

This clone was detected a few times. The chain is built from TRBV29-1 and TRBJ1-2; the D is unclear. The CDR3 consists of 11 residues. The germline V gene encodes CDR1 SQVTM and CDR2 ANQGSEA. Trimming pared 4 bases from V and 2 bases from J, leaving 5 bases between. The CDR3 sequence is CSVAVNYGYTF. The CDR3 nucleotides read TGCAGCGTTGCGGTAAACTATGGCTACACCTTC.

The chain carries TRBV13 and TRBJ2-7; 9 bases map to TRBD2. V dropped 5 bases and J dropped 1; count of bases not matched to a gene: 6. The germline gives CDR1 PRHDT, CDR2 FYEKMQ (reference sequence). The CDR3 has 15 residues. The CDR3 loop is CASSPTTSGSYEQYF. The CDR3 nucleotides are TGTGCCAGCAGCCCCACGACTAGCGGTTCCTACGAGCAGTACTTC.

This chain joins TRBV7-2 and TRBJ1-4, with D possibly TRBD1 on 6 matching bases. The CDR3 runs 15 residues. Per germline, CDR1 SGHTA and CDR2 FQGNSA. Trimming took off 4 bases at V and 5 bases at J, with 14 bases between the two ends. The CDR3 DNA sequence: TGTGCCAGCAGCTACCGGACAGCTGGGAATGAAAAACTGTTTTTT. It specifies CASSYRTAGNEKLFF.